This note documents a single TCR beta chain sequence. Clones were read by immunoSEQ multiplex PCR, and TCRdb kept only the in-frame ones, dropping some. The sample includes about 140,000 clones, approximately 93% of them seen just once. This sample is drawn from a study of T cell responses to AZD1222 COVID-19 vaccine. The V gene lost 4 bases and the J gene lost 5 bases, with 17 bases spanning the gap. The CDR3 runs 15 residues. Germline CDR1 MGHRA, CDR2 YSYEKL. This chain connects TRBV4-1 to TRBJ2-5, with D possibly matching TRBD2 (6 bases). This TCR derives from an adult in good health. The specimen was peripheral blood, collected on day 0 of MenACWY control vaccination. The CDR3 coding sequence is TGCGCCAGCAGCCCGGGGGAATGGAGTTCGGAGACCCAGTACTTC. This gives the protein CASSPGEWSSETQYF.